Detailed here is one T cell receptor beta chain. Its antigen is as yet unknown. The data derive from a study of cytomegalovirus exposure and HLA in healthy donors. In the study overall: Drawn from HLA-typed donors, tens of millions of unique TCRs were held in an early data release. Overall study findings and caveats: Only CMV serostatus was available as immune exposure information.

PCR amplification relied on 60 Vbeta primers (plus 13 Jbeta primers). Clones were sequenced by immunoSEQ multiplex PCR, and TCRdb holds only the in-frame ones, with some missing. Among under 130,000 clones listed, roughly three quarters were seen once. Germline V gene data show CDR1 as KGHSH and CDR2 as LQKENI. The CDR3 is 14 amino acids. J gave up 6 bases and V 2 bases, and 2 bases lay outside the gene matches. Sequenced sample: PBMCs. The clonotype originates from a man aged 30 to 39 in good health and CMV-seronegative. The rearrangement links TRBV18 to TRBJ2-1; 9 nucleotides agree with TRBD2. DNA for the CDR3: TGTGCCAGCTCACCAGCTAGCGGGACCAATGAGCAGTTCTTC. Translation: CASSPASGTNEQFF.